The next 9 T cell receptor beta chains were all read from a single sample in a study of cytomegalovirus exposure and HLA in healthy donors. PCR used 60 Vbeta primers and 13 Jbeta primers. Sequencing was performed with immunoSEQ multiplex PCR; in TCRdb, only in-frame clones are kept and a portion is missing. The table includes about 180,000 clones, roughly 70% detected once. Sequencing used PBMCs. The receptors originated from a male donor in good health and CMV-seronegative.

The rearrangement joins TRBV6-5 to TRBJ2-5, with 8 bases matching TRBD2. Germline assignment: CDR1 MNHEY and CDR2 SVGAGI. Germline trimming cut 2 bases from V and 2 bases from J; bases unmatched to any gene: 4. This CDR3 has 15 amino acids. CDR3 bases: TGTGCCAGCAGTTACGGGCGGGGGGAACAAGAGACCCAGTACTTC. Amino acids: CASSYGRGEQETQYF.

V usage is TRBV30 and J usage is TRBJ1-2; tentatively, D is TRBD1 (6 bases). The CDR3 is 14 residues long. Germline loops: CDR1 GTSNPN, CDR2 SVGIG (reference sequence). Trimming took 0 bases from V and 6 from J, leaving 14 bases between them. CDR3 amino acids: CAWSVRGGINGYTF. The CDR3 nucleotides are TGTGCCTGGAGTGTCCGGGGGGGCATTAATGGCTACACCTTC.

The gene calls are TRBV6-5 and TRBJ1-6, with D tentatively TRBD1 (5 bases). The V end lost 8 bases, the J end lost 9 bases, and 14 bases lay between the germline ends. The germline gives CDR1 MNHEY, CDR2 SVGAGI. The CDR3 covers 13 residues. The CDR3 reads CASRPSGGSPLHF. The CDR3 nucleotides are TGTGCCAGCCGCCCCTCGGGGGGTTCACCCCTCCACTTT.

In nucleotides, the CDR3 is TGTGCCAGCAGCCCAAGCTACACAGATACGCAGTATTTT. Residues: CASSPSYTDTQYF. The chain couples TRBV7-9 to TRBJ2-3, with D hard to call. CDR1 is SEHNR and CDR2 is FQNEAQ in the germline V gene (reference sequence). This CDR3 has 13 amino acids. Trimming removed 5 bases from V and 2 bases from J, with 8 bases in between.

The chain uses TRBV30 and TRBJ1-4, with TRBD1 as a possible D gene (5 bases). Germline V CDR1 and CDR2: GTSNPN, SVGIG (reference sequence). The CDR3 has 16 residues. V shed 2 bases and J shed 0 bases, with 13 bases lying between them. DNA for the CDR3: TGTGCCTGGAGTACCCCCCGACAGTCAACTAATGAAAAACTGTTTTTT. Amino acids: CAWSTPRQSTNEKLFF.

This rearrangement joins TRBV2 to TRBJ1-1; TRBD1 is a possible D gene (6 bases). The germline V and J ends were trimmed by 7 bases and 0 bases, with 9 bases remaining between them. Germline lookup yields CDR1 SNHLY and CDR2 FYNNEI. The CDR3 covers 13 residues. This CDR3 reads CASKGEMNTEAFF. CDR3 DNA sequence: TGTGCCAGCAAGGGGGAAATGAACACTGAAGCTTTCTTT.

The gene calls are TRBV5-1 and TRBJ1-2, with D tentatively TRBD1 (5 bases). The CDR3 is made up of 13 amino acids. Per the germline V gene, CDR1 is SGHRS and CDR2 is YFSETQ. Deletions cut 2 bases from V and 9 bases from J, with 14 bases between. This CDR3 reads CASSLTGPWSYTF. CDR3 DNA: TGCGCCAGCAGCTTAACAGGTCCCTGGAGCTACACCTTC. The full variable domain, completed using reference TRBV5-1 and TRBJ1-2, is KAGVTQTPRYLIKTRGQQVTLSCSPISGHRSVSWYQQTPGQGLQFLFEYFSETQRNKGNFPGRFSGRQFSNSRSEMNVSTLELGDSALYLCASSLTGPWSYTFGSGTRLTVV.

This sequence joins TRBV5-1 and TRBJ1-6; TRBD1 agrees at 8 bases. J was trimmed by 10 bases and V by 4 bases; bases with no gene match: 7. Germline values: CDR1 SGHRS, CDR2 YFSETQ. The CDR3 runs to 14 residues. CDR3 amino acids: CASSNRGSESPLHF. CDR3 bases: TGCGCCAGCAGCAACAGGGGGAGCGAATCACCCCTCCACTTT.

This rearrangement joins TRBV7-2 to TRBJ1-2; 7 bases are a match to TRBD1. J gave up 7 bases and V 5 bases, and 7 bases lay outside the gene matches. The CDR3 runs to 13 residues. Germline V gene data show CDR1 as SGHTA and CDR2 as FQGNSA. The CDR3 is CASSPTGEAGYTF. In DNA, the CDR3 is TGTGCCAGCAGCCCTACAGGGGAGGCTGGCTACACCTTC.